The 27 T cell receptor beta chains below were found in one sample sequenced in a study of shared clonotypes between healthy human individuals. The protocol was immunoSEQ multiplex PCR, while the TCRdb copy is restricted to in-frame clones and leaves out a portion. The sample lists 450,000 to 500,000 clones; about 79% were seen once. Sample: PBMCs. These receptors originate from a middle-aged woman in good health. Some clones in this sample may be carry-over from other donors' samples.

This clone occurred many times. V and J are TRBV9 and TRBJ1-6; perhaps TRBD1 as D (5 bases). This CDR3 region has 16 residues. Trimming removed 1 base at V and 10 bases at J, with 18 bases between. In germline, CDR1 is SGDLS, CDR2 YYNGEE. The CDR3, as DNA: TGTGCCAGCAGCGTACAACCTGATGGGGGTGGATCACCCCTCCACTTT. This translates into CASSVQPDGGGSPLHF.

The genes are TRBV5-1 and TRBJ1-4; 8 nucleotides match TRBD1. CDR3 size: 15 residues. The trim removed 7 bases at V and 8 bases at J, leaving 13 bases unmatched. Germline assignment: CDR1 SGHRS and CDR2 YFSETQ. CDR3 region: CASSPHRGREEKLFF. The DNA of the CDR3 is TGCGCCAGCTCACCTCACAGGGGGAGGGAGGAAAAACTGTTTTTT.

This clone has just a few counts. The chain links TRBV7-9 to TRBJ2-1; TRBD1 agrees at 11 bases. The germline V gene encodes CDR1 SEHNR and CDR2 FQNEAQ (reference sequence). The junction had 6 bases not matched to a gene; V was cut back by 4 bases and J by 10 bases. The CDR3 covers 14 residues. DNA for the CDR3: TGTGCCAGCAGCTCGGGACAGGGGGTGAGAGAGCAGTTCTTC. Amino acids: CASSSGQGVREQFF.

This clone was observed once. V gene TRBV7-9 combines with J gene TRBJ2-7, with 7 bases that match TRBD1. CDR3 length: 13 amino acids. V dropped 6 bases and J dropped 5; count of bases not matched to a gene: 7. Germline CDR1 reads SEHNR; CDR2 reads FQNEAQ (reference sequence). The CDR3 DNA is TGTGCCAGCAGTGCCCGAGACAGGGACGAGCAGTACTTC. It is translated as CASSARDRDEQYF.

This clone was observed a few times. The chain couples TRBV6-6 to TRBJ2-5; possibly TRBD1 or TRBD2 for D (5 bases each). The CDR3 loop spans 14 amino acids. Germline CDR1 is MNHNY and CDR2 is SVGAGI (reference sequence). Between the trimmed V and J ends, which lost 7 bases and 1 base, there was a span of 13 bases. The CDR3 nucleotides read TGTGCCAGCATTCACTCAGGGACCCAAGAGACCCAGTACTTC. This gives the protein CASIHSGTQETQYF.

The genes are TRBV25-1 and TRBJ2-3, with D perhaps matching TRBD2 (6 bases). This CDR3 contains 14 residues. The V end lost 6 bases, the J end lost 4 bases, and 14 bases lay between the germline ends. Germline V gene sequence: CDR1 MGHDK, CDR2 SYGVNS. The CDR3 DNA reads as TGTGCCAGCAGGGCGGAGGGGCCCGCAGATACGCAGTATTTT. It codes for CASRAEGPADTQYF.

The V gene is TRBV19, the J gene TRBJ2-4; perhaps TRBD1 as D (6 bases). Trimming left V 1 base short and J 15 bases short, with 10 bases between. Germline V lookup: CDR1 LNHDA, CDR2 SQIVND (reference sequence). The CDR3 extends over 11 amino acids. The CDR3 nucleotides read TGTGCCAGTAGTATAGGAACAGGGTGGTACTTC. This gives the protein CASSIGTGWYF. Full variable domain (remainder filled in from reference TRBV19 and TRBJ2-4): DGGITQSPKYLFRKEGQNVTLSCEQNLNHDAMYWYRQDPGQGLRLIYYSQIVNDFQKGDIAEGYSVSREKKESFPLTVTSAQKNPTAFYLCASSIGTGWYFGAGTRLSVL.

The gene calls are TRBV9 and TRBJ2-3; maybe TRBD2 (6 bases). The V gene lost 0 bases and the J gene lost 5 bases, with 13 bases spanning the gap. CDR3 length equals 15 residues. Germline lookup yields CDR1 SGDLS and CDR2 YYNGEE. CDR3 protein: CASSVVSGVLDTQYF. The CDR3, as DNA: TGTGCCAGCAGCGTAGTCTCGGGAGTGTTAGATACGCAGTATTTT.

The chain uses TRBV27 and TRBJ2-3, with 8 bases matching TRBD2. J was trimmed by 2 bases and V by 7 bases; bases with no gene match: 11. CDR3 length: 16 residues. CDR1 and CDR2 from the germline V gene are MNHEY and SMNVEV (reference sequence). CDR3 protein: CASKPVGAGVTDTQYF. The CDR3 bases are TGTGCCAGCAAGCCCGTAGGAGCGGGAGTCACAGATACGCAGTATTTT.

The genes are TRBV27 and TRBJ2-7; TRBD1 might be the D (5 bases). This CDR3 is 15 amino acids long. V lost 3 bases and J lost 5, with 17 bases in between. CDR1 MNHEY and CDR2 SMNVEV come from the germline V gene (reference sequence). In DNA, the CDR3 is TGTGCCAGCAGTTTCCTCAAAACAGGTCCCCACGAGCAGTACTTC. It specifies CASSFLKTGPHEQYF.

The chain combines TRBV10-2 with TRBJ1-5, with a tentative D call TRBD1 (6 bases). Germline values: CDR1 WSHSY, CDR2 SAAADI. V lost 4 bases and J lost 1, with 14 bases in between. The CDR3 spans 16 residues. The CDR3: CASSAGVQESNQPQHF. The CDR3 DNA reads TGCGCCAGCAGTGCAGGGGTTCAAGAGAGCAATCAGCCCCAGCATTTT.

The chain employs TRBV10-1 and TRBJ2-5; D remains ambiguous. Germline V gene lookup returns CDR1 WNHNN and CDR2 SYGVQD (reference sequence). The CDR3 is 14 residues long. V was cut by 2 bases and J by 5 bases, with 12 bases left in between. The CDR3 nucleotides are TGCGCCAGCAGTGAGACGTCAGCCGTGGAGACCCAGTACTTC. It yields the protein CASSETSAVETQYF.

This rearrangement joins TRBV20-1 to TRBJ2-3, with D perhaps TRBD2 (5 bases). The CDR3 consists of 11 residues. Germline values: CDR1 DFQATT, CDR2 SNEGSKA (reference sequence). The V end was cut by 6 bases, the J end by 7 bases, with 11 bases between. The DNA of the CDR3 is TGCAGTGCCCGACGGGATAATACGCAGTATTTT. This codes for CSARRDNTQYF.

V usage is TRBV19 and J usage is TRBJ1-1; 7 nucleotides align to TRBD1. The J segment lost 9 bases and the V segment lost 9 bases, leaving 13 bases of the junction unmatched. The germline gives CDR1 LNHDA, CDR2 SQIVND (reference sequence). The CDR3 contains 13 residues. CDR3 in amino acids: CASKPGGPGQAFF. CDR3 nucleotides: TGTGCCAGCAAACCAGGGGGACCGGGACAAGCTTTCTTT.

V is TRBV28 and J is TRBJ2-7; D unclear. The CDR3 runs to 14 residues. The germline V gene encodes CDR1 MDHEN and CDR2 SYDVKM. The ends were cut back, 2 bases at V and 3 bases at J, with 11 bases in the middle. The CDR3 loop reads CASSLGLNIYEQYF. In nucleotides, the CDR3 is TGTGCCAGCAGTTTAGGGCTAAATATCTACGAGCAGTACTTC.

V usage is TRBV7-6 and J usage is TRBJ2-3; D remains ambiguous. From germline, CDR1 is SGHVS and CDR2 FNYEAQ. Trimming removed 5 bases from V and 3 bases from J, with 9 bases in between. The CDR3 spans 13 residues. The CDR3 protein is CASSLLGTDTQYF. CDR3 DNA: TGTGCCAGCAGCCTCCTCGGGACAGATACGCAGTATTTT.

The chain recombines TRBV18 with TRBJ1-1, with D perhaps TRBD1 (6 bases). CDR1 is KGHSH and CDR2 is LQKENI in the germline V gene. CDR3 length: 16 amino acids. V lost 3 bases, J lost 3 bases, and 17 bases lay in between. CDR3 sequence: CASSPSRTDLYTEAFF. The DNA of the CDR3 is TGTGCCAGCTCACCTAGTAGGACAGACTTATACACTGAAGCTTTCTTT.

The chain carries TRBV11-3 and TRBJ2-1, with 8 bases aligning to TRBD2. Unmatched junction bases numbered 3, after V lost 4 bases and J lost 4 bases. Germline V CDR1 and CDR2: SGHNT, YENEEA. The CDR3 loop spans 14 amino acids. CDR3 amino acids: CASSSGTRYNEQFF. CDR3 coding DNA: TGTGCCAGCAGCTCCGGGACTAGGTACAATGAGCAGTTCTTC.

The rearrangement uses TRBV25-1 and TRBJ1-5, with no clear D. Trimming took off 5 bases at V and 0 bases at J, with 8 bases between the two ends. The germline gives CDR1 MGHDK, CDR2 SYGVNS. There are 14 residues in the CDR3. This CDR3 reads CASSPGNSNQPQHF. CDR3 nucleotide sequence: TGTGCCAGCAGTCCCGGGAATAGCAATCAGCCCCAGCATTTT.

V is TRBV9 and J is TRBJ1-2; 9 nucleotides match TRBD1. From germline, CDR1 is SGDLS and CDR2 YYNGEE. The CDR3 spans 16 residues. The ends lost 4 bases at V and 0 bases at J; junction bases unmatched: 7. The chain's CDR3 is CASSPGTGTSNYGYTF. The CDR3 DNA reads TGTGCCAGCAGCCCCGGGACAGGGACCTCTAACTATGGCTACACCTTC.

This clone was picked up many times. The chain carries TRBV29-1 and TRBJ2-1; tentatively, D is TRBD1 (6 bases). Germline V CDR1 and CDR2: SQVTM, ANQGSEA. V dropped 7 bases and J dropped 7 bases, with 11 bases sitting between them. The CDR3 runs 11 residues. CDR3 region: CSAGQMNEQFF. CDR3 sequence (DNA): TGCAGCGCTGGACAGATGAATGAGCAGTTCTTC.

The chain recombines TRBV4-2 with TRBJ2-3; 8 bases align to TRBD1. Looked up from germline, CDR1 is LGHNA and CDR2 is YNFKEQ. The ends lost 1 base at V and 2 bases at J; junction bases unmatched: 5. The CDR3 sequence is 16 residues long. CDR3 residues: CASSQGQGAITDTQYF. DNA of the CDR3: TGTGCCAGCAGCCAAGGGCAGGGGGCCATCACAGATACGCAGTATTTT.

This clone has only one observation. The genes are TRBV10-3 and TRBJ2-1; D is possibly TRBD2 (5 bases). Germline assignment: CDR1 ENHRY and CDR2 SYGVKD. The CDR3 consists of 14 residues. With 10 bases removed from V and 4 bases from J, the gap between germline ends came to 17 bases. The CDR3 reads CATEREQTYNEQFF. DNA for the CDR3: TGTGCCACCGAGAGGGAACAGACATACAATGAGCAGTTCTTC.

The CDR3 loop reads CASSASGTNEQFF. The CDR3 coding sequence is TGTGCCTCTAGCGCCTCCGGGACCAATGAGCAGTTCTTC. The V and J genes are TRBV30 and TRBJ2-1, with D maybe TRBD2 (6 bases). Germline-derived CDR1 and CDR2 are GTSNPN and SVGIG (reference sequence). The V and J ends lost 7 bases and 6 bases respectively, with 16 bases between them. The CDR3 has 13 residues. Together with reference TRBV30 and TRBJ2-1, the CDR3 gives the full variable domain: SQTIHQWPATLVQPVGSPLSLECTVEGTSNPNLYWYRQAAGRGLQLLFYSVGIGQISSEVPQNLSASRPQDRQFILSSKKLLLSDSGFYLCASSASGTNEQFFGPGTRLTVL.

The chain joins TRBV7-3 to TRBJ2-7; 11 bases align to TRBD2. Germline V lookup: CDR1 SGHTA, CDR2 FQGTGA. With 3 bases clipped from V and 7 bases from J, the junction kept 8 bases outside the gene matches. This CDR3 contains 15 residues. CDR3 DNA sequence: TGTGCCAGCAGCTTTGACTTGGGACTAGCGGTTGAGCAGTACTTC. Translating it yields CASSFDLGLAVEQYF.

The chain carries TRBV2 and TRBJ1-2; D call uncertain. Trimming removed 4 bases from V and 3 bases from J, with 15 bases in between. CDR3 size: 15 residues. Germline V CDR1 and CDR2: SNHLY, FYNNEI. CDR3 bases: TGTGCCAGCAGTGTTATGGAGATTGAAGACTATGGCTACACCTTC. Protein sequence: CASSVMEIEDYGYTF.

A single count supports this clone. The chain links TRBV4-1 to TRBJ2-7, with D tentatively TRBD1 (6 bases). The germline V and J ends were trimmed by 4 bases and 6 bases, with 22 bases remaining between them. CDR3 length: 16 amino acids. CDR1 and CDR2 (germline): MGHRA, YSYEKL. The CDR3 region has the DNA TGCGCCAGCAGCCTGGAGCGGCAGGGGTTTTTTCGCGAGCAGTACTTC. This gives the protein CASSLERQGFFREQYF.